This T cell receptor (beta chain) was sequenced in a study of PD-L1 blockade in urothelial cancer. Whole-study results and caveats: Tumor-associated blood clones were expanded more by durable-benefit patients at 3 weeks.

In regard to this clone: Its antigen is unidentified.

Assay used: immunoSEQ multiplex PCR; TCRdb lists only in-frame clones, some missing. The table shows some 100,000 clones, with 91% occurring only once. The length of the CDR3 is 15 residues. In germline, CDR1 is MGHDK, CDR2 SYGVNS. Deletions cut 1 base from V and 6 bases from J, with 13 bases between. The clonotype was recovered from an elderly woman with urothelial cancer. The chain carries TRBV25-1 and TRBJ2-1; D possibly corresponds to TRBD2 (6 bases). The material was PBMCs, obtained around atezolizumab (anti-PD-L1) treatment. CDR3 in DNA: TGTGCCAGCAGTGAATGGGCTAGCGTGCGCAATGAGCAGTTCTTC. It codes for CASSEWASVRNEQFF. The variable domain in full, completed from reference TRBV25-1 and TRBJ2-1, reads EADIYQTPRYLVIGTGKKITLECSQTMGHDKMYWYQQDPGMELHLIHYSYGVNSTEKGDLSSESTVSRIRTEHFPLTLESARPSHTSQYLCASSEWASVRNEQFFGPGTRLTVL.